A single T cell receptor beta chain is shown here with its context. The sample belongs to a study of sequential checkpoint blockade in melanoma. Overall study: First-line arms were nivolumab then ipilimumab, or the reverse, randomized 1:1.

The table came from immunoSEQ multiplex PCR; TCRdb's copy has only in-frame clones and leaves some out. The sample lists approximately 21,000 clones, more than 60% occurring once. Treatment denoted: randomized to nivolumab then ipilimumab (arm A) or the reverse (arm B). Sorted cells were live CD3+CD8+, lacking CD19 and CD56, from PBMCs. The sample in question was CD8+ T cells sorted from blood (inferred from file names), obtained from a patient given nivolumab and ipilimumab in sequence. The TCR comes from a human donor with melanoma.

Written as DNA, the CDR3 is TGCGCCAGCAGCTTATACAGGGGGGTCACTGAAGCTTTCTTT. Translation gives CASSLYRGVTEAFF. The genes are TRBV5-1 and TRBJ1-1; 8 bases match TRBD1. In germline, CDR1 is SGHRS, CDR2 YFSETQ. After removal of 2 bases from V and 4 bases from J, the junction contained 4 bases not matched to a gene. The length of the CDR3 is 14 residues.